This entry lists 26 T cell receptor beta chains sequenced from one sample in a study of metastatic and nonmetastatic thyroid tumors. MiXCR reprocessed the PCR reads for TCRdb. In the table there are 10,000 to 15,000 clones, about 12% of which are singletons. No treatment of any kind had been given to any patient before thyroid surgery. Material for sequencing was blood. The source of these receptors is a female donor with papillary thyroid cancer or a benign thyroid nodule (not recorded which). Some clones in this sample may be carry-over from other donors' samples.

This clone ranks as medium-sized (0.01 to 0.1%). CDR3 in amino acids: CASSYRLRDSGNTIYF. In DNA, the CDR3 is TGTGCCAGCAGTTACCGTTTGAGGGACTCTGGAAACACCATATATTTT. The rearrangement joins TRBV6-6 to TRBJ1-3; no clear D gene. In germline, CDR1 is MNHNY, CDR2 SVGAGI (reference sequence). Trimming left V 2 bases short and J 0 bases short, with 11 bases between. The CDR3 spans 16 residues.

The table lists this clone with many counts. The chain is built from TRBV20-1 and TRBJ2-1; 9 bases are shared with TRBD1. Germline loops: CDR1 DFQATT, CDR2 SNEGSKA (reference sequence). The CDR3 has 16 residues. V shed 4 bases, J shed 1 base, and the junction held 8 bases outside the gene matches. CDR3 residues: CSATKTGGLSYNEQFF. CDR3 nucleotides: TGCAGTGCTACCAAGACAGGGGGACTGTCCTACAATGAGCAGTTCTTC.

This clone was seen more than once but under ten times. This chain joins TRBV6-1 and TRBJ2-7; D could derive from TRBD1 or TRBD2 (5 bases each). The CDR3 runs 15 residues. V lost 7 bases to trimming and J lost 7 bases, with 23 bases between them. CDR1 is MNHNS, CDR2 SASEGT, per germline. The chain's CDR3 is CASTRGTTNLWEQYF. In nucleotides, the CDR3 is TGTGCCAGCACCCGAGGGACCACGAACTTATGGGAGCAGTACTTC.

This clone was counted at least ten times. The genes are TRBV3-1 and TRBJ1-2; D is perhaps TRBD1 (6 bases). V was clipped by 2 bases and J by 6 bases, with 16 bases between them. Germline V CDR1 and CDR2: LGHDT, YNNKEL (reference sequence). The CDR3 is 15 residues long. This CDR3 is CASSQPTGPVHGYTF. The CDR3 nucleotides read TGTGCCAGCAGCCAACCCACAGGGCCGGTGCATGGCTACACCTTC.

This clone appeared many times. This rearrangement joins TRBV5-5 to TRBJ2-6; D unclear. The CDR3 spans 14 residues. Germline loops: CDR1 SGHKS, CDR2 YYEKEE (reference sequence). The V gene lost 4 bases and the J gene lost 0 bases, with 5 bases spanning the gap. The CDR3 loop reads CASSQFSGANVLTF. CDR3 coding DNA: TGTGCCAGCAGCCAATTCTCTGGGGCCAACGTCCTGACTTTC.

This clone was counted at least ten times. Here the CDR3 DNA reads TGTGCCTGGAGCCTGAACATAGACACTGAAGCTTTCTTT. Translating it yields CAWSLNIDTEAFF. This chain connects TRBV30 to TRBJ1-1; D is ambiguous. The CDR3 has 13 amino acids. V lost 3 bases and J 3 bases, leaving 11 bases between the germline ends. CDR1 and CDR2 (germline): GTSNPN, SVGIG (reference sequence).

This clone was counted at least ten times. The genes are TRBV30 and TRBJ1-2; unclear D gene. The CDR3 runs to 16 residues. Per the germline V gene, CDR1 is GTSNPN and CDR2 is SVGIG (reference sequence). The ends were cut back, 3 bases at V and 4 bases at J, with 21 bases in the middle. CDR3 nucleotide sequence: TGTGCCTGGAGGCCAAAGGGAAACCGGATTGGCTATGGCTACACCTTC. This gives the protein CAWRPKGNRIGYGYTF.

This clone turned up a few times. The chain employs TRBV12-3 or TRBV12-4 and TRBJ1-2, with TRBD1 as a possible D gene (5 bases). V was pared by 5 bases and J by 9 bases, with 19 bases between. The CDR3 consists of 14 residues. The CDR3 DNA sequence: TGTGCCAGCAGTCCTGGACATGGGGTCGTGAGCTACACCTTC. Encoded protein: CASSPGHGVVSYTF.

In its sample, this clone ranks as medium-sized. The V gene is TRBV5-1, the J gene TRBJ1-2, with D hard to call. This CDR3 has 14 residues. CDR1 and CDR2 from the germline V gene are SGHRS and YFSETQ. The V gene lost 1 base and the J gene lost 5 bases, with 12 bases spanning the gap. The CDR3 region is CASSLSQSSYGYTF. The DNA for the CDR3 is TGCGCCAGCAGCTTGAGTCAGAGTTCTTATGGCTACACCTTC.

The table lists this clone with many counts. J is TRBJ2-7 and V is TRBV5-1; 7 bases map to TRBD2. Germline CDR1 is SGHRS and CDR2 is YFSETQ. The CDR3 consists of 14 residues. V lost 0 bases, J lost 0 bases, and 0 bases stayed unmatched. The CDR3: CASSLAGGSYEQYF. The CDR3 DNA reads as TGCGCCAGCAGCTTGGCGGGGGGCTCCTACGAGCAGTACTTC.

This clone was recorded many times. The genes are TRBV20-1 and TRBJ2-7; 10 bases are shared with TRBD2. The CDR3 loop spans 16 amino acids. CDR1 and CDR2 (germline): DFQATT, SNEGSKA (reference sequence). The trim removed 0 bases at V and 5 bases at J, leaving 10 bases unmatched. The CDR3 loop is CSARDPGSSGSHEQYF. In nucleotides, the CDR3 is TGCAGTGCTAGAGATCCCGGTTCTAGCGGGAGCCACGAGCAGTACTTC.

The sample holds one count of this clone. The chain combines TRBV20-1 with TRBJ1-2, with D perhaps TRBD1 (5 bases). In germline, CDR1 is DFQATT, CDR2 SNEGSKA (reference sequence). The CDR3 runs to 13 residues. Trimming removed 6 bases from V and 0 bases from J, with 11 bases in between. CDR3 coding DNA: TGCAGTGCCCCACAGGCAGCTAACTATGGCTACACCTTC. Translation: CSAPQAANYGYTF.

This clone was detected ten times or more. The chain combines TRBV4-2 with TRBJ2-3; 14 nucleotides agree with TRBD2. Trimming at V came to 4 bases and at J to 2 bases, leaving 14 bases not matched to a gene. This CDR3 is built from 20 residues. CDR1 and CDR2 from the germline V gene are LGHNA and YNFKEQ. CDR3 bases: TGTGCCAGCAGCCCACAATGGGGACTAGCGGGAGCAGCCCCCACAGATACGCAGTATTTT. It yields the protein CASSPQWGLAGAAPTDTQYF.

This clone is medium-sized (0.01 to 0.1%). This chain's CDR3 is CASSLGDRGHGYTF. The CDR3 DNA reads TGCGCCAGCAGCTTGGGAGACAGGGGGCATGGCTACACCTTC. The J gene is TRBJ1-2, the V gene TRBV5-1; 10 positions agree with TRBD1. Germline CDR1 is SGHRS and CDR2 is YFSETQ. This CDR3 region has 14 residues. V gave up 0 bases and J gave up 6 bases; unmatched junction bases: 2.

By sample fraction, this clone is medium-sized (0.01 to 0.1%). The rearrangement links TRBV20-1 to TRBJ2-3, with TRBD2 matching over 10 bases. The CDR3 has 15 amino acids. V shed 3 bases and J 2 bases; nucleotides not matched to a gene: 5. Germline-derived CDR1 and CDR2 are DFQATT and SNEGSKA (reference sequence). In nucleotides, the CDR3 is TGCAGTGCTAGGTCTAGCGGGGGCGTCACAGATACGCAGTATTTT. Protein product: CSARSSGGVTDTQYF.

This chain connects TRBV6-1 to TRBJ2-1; D unresolved. The V end was cut by 10 bases, the J end by 5 bases, with 18 bases between. Germline CDR1 and CDR2: MNHNS and SASEGT. CDR3 length: 14 residues. The CDR3 here is CATQEVARDNEQFF. In DNA form, the CDR3 reads TGTGCCACCCAAGAGGTAGCCAGAGACAATGAGCAGTTCTTC.

This clone was observed many times. The chain joins TRBV7-9 to TRBJ2-1; 7 bases are shared with TRBD2. The CDR3 is 13 residues long. CDR1 and CDR2 (germline): SEHNR, FQNEAQ (reference sequence). Trimming cost V 6 bases and J 7 bases; bases outside gene matches: 6. DNA for the CDR3: TGTGCCAGCAGACTACCTAGCGGAAATGAGCAGTTCTTC. Translated: CASRLPSGNEQFF.

This clone was seen repeatedly, ten times or more. The CDR3 protein is CASSPRQGFQETQYF. The CDR3 DNA follows: TGTGCCAGCAGCCCGAGGCAAGGTTTCCAAGAGACCCAGTACTTC. J is TRBJ2-5 and V is TRBV3-1; D is unclear. This CDR3 is 15 amino acids long. Germline V lookup: CDR1 LGHDT, CDR2 YNNKEL (reference sequence). With 4 bases removed from V and 1 base from J, the gap between germline ends came to 13 bases.

The chain employs TRBV6-2 or TRBV6-3 and TRBJ2-6; D might be TRBD1 (5 bases). Germline V gene sequence: CDR1 MNHEY, CDR2 SVGEGT. This CDR3 contains 16 residues. Trimming removed 2 bases from V and 0 bases from J, with 8 bases in between. CDR3: CASSYGADSGANVLTF. The CDR3 nucleotides are TGTGCCAGCAGTTACGGGGCAGACTCTGGGGCCAACGTCCTGACTTTC.

This clone was counted at least ten times. The V call is TRBV20-1, the J call TRBJ2-5; 16 bases are shared with TRBD2. The CDR3 extends over 15 amino acids. Trimming at V came to 3 bases and at J to 5 bases, leaving 3 bases not matched to a gene. From germline, CDR1 is DFQATT and CDR2 SNEGSKA (reference sequence). The CDR3 DNA reads as TGCAGTGCTAGGGGACTAGCGGGGGGGATGGAGACCCAGTACTTC. Translated: CSARGLAGGMETQYF.

This clone appeared a few times. This chain joins TRBV9 and TRBJ2-5; 10 bases match TRBD1. Germline V gene lookup returns CDR1 SGDLS and CDR2 YYNGEE. The CDR3 spans 14 residues. V gave up 3 bases and J gave up 5 bases; unmatched junction bases: 4. The CDR3 region is CASSETGGGETQYF. In nucleotides, the CDR3 is TGTGCCAGCAGCGAGACAGGGGGCGGGGAGACCCAGTACTTC.

At least ten counts were recorded for this clone. The CDR3 is CASSHDSEYGYTF. The CDR3 nucleotides read TGTGCCAGCAGCCACGACAGCGAGTATGGCTACACCTTC. This sequence joins TRBV3-1 and TRBJ1-2, with a possible D match to TRBD1 (5 bases). Germline V gives CDR1 LGHDT, CDR2 YNNKEL (reference sequence). V dropped 3 bases and J dropped 5 bases, with 10 bases sitting between them. The CDR3 is made up of 13 amino acids. Full variable domain (rest looked up from reference TRBV3-1 and TRBJ1-2): DTAVSQTPKYLVTQMGNDKSIKCEQNLGHDTMYWYKQDSKKFLKIMFSYNNKELIINETVPNRFSPKSPDKAHLNLHINSLELGDSAVYFCASSHDSEYGYTFGSGTRLTVV.

Many counts were recorded for this clone. The V gene is TRBV7-2, the J gene TRBJ2-7, with a possible D match to TRBD2 (6 bases). Per germline, CDR1 SGHTA and CDR2 FQGNSA. Deletions cut 1 base from V and 1 base from J, with 8 bases between. The CDR3 consists of 14 residues. CDR3 bases: TGTGCCAGCAGCTTAGGGGGGGTTTCCTACGAGCAGTACTTC. Translated: CASSLGGVSYEQYF.

This clone was seen repeatedly, ten times or more. V and J are TRBV20-1 and TRBJ2-3, with 7 bases matching TRBD2. CDR3 length: 13 residues. The trim removed 4 bases at V and 4 bases at J, leaving 5 bases unmatched. Germline CDR1 is DFQATT and CDR2 is SNEGSKA (reference sequence). The DNA of the CDR3 is TGCAGTGCTAACTTAGCGGGCCCAGATACGCAGTATTTT. Amino acid sequence: CSANLAGPDTQYF.

This clone was recorded at least ten times. The V call is TRBV20-1, the J call TRBJ2-1; the D is unclear. V shed 6 bases and J shed 7 bases, with 16 bases lying between them. There are 13 residues in the CDR3. Germline assignment: CDR1 DFQATT and CDR2 SNEGSKA (reference sequence). CDR3 region: CSASSPAGNEQFF. CDR3 nucleotide sequence: TGCAGTGCAAGCTCCCCAGCCGGGAATGAGCAGTTCTTC.

This clone showed up many times. This may be a read error, as it is one base from a much larger clone. Other DNA sequences in the sample encode the same CDR3. The chain is built from TRBV19 and TRBJ1-5; no reliable D call. CDR3 size: 13 residues. The V gene's germline CDR1 is LNHDA and CDR2 SQIVND (reference sequence). Here the CDR3 DNA reads TGTGCCAGTAGTGAACGCGTAAATCAGCCCCAGCACTTT. This codes for CASSERVNQPQHF. The complete variable domain, with remaining parts taken from reference TRBV19 and TRBJ1-5, reads DGGITQSPKYLFRKEGQNVTLSCEQNLNHDAMYWYRQDPGQGLRLIYYSQIVNDFQKGDIAEGYSVSREKKESFPLTVTSAQKNPTAFYLCASSERVNQPQHFGDGTRLSIL.